This T cell receptor beta chain stems from a study of shared T cell receptors in the human thymus (dated by TCRdb to the early 2020s). A note on the overall study: The study examined how the human thymus generates shared, self-reactive T-cell receptor alpha chains.

This clone was seen a single time. Its antigen target is currently unknown. No base quality information exists; no much larger clone differs at one position. The germline V gene gives CDR1 as SGHDN and CDR2 as FVKESK. The junction shows trimming of 1 base on V and 0 bases on J, and the gene matches do not reach 0 bases of it. Including the terminal cysteine and phenylalanine, the CDR3 comprises 16 residues. Solely the CDR3 DNA is kept, with 48 bases framed from the first base. Library preparation used the immunoSEQ multiplex PCR assay. Held by TCRdb, this immuneACCESS table contains in-frame sequences only and omits some clones. Under half of the omission traces to an unresolved V gene where checked; the cause of the rest is unknown. This sample comprises about 380,000 clones, over 90% of them detected only once. Jointly, the top ten make up approximately 0.018% of the sample.

The chain uses TRBV14 and TRBJ2-5; 12 bases in between match TRBD2. What was sequenced was thymocytes. The receptor comes from a human donor. The encoded CDR3 is CASSQASGRDQETQYF. The nucleotide sequence reads TGTGCCAGCAGCCAAGCTAGCGGGAGGGACCAAGAGACCCAGTACTTC. Supplemented by the reference TRBV14 and TRBJ2-5 proteins around the CDR3, the complete variable domain is EAGVTQFPSHSVIEKGQTVTLRCDPISGHDNLYWYRRVMGKEIKFLLHFVKESKQDESGMPNNRFLAERTGGTYSTLKVQPAELEDSGVYFCASSQASGRDQETQYFGPGTRLLVL.